Listed below are T cell receptor beta chains from one sample, sequenced in a study of stem cell transplantation in POMP-related autoinflammatory disease. Profiled with immunoSEQ multiplex PCR; TCRdb holds only in-frame clones, not every one. The data contain 33,000 or so clones, around 88% of them seen just once; the ten biggest clones take up around 0.72%. Sample: CD4+ T cells from PBMCs, taken before stem cell transplantation. All receptors come from a human donor with POMP-related autoinflammation and immune dysregulation (PRAID). CDR3s include the opening cysteine and the closing phenylalanine or tryptophan. A D gene is named only where the DNA matches it firmly. For some rows the clone size is stated as once, few or many, or as a class when expanded; others skip it.

NA	TRBJ1-4	TRBV6-5	NA	TGTGCCAGCAGTTACTCGGGGGAAAAACTGTTTTTT	CASSYSGEKLFF
NA	TRBJ2-7	TRBV7-6	NA	TGTGCCAGCAGCTTAGCAGGGAGGAGCGAGCAGTACTTC	CASSLAGRSEQYF
once	TRBJ2-1	TRBV11-2	TRBD2	TGTGCCAGCAGCCCCGGCGGGGCGGGGGGATCCTACAATGAGCAGTTCTTC	CASSPGGAGGSYNEQFF
NA	TRBJ2-5	TRBV2	NA	TGTGCCAGCAGTGAGATCCAAGAGACCCAGTACTTC	CASSEIQETQYF
NA	TRBJ1-6	TRBV23-1	NA	TGCGCCAGCAGTCGGTGCAGGGTTATAAGCTCCTATAATTCACCCCTCCACTTT	CASSRCRVISSYNSPLHF
NA	TRBJ2-1	TRBV6-5	NA	TGTGCCAGCAGTCCCCGGGCCTACAATGAGCAGTTCTTC	CASSPRAYNEQFF
once	TRBJ1-5	TRBV2	TRBD1	TGTGCCAGCAGTCAAGGGACAGACCGGAATCAGCCCCAGCATTTT	CASSQGTDRNQPQHF
NA	TRBJ1-2	TRBV6-1	NA	TGTGCCAGCAGTGAAAACAGGTCTTATGGCTACACCTTC	CASSENRSYGYTF
once	TRBJ1-2	TRBV7-2	NA	TGTGCCAGCAGCTTAGCTCAAGGTTGGGCCTATGGCTACACCTTC	CASSLAQGWAYGYTF
NA	TRBJ2-3	TRBV19	NA	TGTGCCAGTAGAGGACCCCGGGTGGAACAAGATACGCAGTATTTT	CASRGPRVEQDTQYF
NA	TRBJ1-2	TRBV7-2	TRBD1	TGTGCCAGCAGCCCACCGGGCAGGGGGCTCGGTGGCTACACCTTC	CASSPPGRGLGGYTF
NA	TRBJ2-5	TRBV12-5	NA	TGTGCTAGTGCCACAGGGAACCAAGAGACCCAGTACTTC	CASATGNQETQYF
few	TRBJ1-1	TRBV7-3	NA	TGTGCCAGCAGGACCAACTGGGACACTGAAGCTTTCTTT	CASRTNWDTEAFF
NA	TRBJ1-5	TRBV4-2	NA	TGTGCCAGCAGCCAAGAGCCCAGGGAGCTTAGCAATCAGCCCCAGCATTTT	CASSQEPRELSNQPQHF
NA	TRBJ2-7	TRBV12-5	NA	TGTGCTAGTGGTTTATGGGGCTACGAGCAGTACTTC	CASGLWGYEQYF
NA	TRBJ2-3	TRBV5-1	TRBD1	TGCGCCAGCAGCTTGGGACAGGGCCCCACAGATACGCAGTATTTT	CASSLGQGPTDTQYF
NA	TRBJ1-2	TRBV20-1	NA	TGCAGTGCCACCGGGAACTATGGCTACACCTTC	CSATGNYGYTF
NA	TRBJ1-3	TRBV28	NA	TGTGCCAGCAGTTTGGGAGGGACCCTCAACACCATATATTTT	CASSLGGTLNTIYF
NA	TRBJ2-1	TRBV9	TRBD2	TGTGCCAGCAGCGTACTCCCAGGGAGCGGGGGCTACAATGAGCAGTTCTTC	CASSVLPGSGGYNEQFF
NA	TRBJ2-1	TRBV5-6	TRBD2	TGTGCCAGCAGCTCTCTAGCGGGAACACTTTTTGGGGAGCAGTTCTTC	CASSSLAGTLFGEQFF
NA	TRBJ1-2	TRBV7-9	NA	TGTGCCAGCAGCCCCCAACGCCTTGCTTCTGGCTACACCTTC	CASSPQRLASGYTF
NA	TRBJ1-1	TRBV5-6	NA	TGTGCCAGCAGCTCCGAGCCGGGTAACACTGAAGCTTTCTTT	CASSSEPGNTEAFF
NA	TRBJ1-1	TRBV15	NA	TGTGCCACCACCGGCGGGGTGGGGAGAACTGAAGCTTTCTTT	CATTGGVGRTEAFF
NA	TRBJ1-1	TRBV2	NA	TGTGCCAGCCTGGGTCGGACTTATGACACTGAAGCTTTCTTT	CASLGRTYDTEAFF
NA	TRBJ2-3	TRBV11-1	TRBD2	TGTGCCAGCAGCCTAACGACTAGCGCCGATACGCAGTATTTT	CASSLTTSADTQYF
NA	TRBJ2-3	TRBV5-6	NA	TGTGCCAGCAGCTTGGTGGGGGCATGGGATACGCAGTATTTT	CASSLVGAWDTQYF
once	TRBJ2-2	TRBV11-2	NA	TGTGCCAGCAGCTTAGTGTTAATGGCAGTGACCGGGGAGCTGTTTTTT	CASSLVLMAVTGELFF
few	TRBJ2-7	TRBV7-8	TRBD1	TGTGCCAGTGACAGGGACTACGAGCAGTACTTC	CASDRDYEQYF
NA	TRBJ2-5	TRBV5-1	NA	TGCGCCAGCAGCTTGGAGCCCCTCGGGCAAGAGACCCAGTACTTC	CASSLEPLGQETQYF
NA	TRBJ2-7	TRBV2	NA	TGTGCCGGAAGGGGGGACAGACCCTACGAGCAGTACTTC	CAGRGDRPYEQYF
NA	TRBJ2-6	TRBV5-1	NA	TGCGCCAGCAGCGCCGACGTTGCAGGGACACCCGGGGCCAACGTCCTGACTTTC	CASSADVAGTPGANVLTF
NA	TRBJ2-1	TRBV12-5	TRBD1	TGTGCTAGTGGTCCGGGACAGGGGAACTACAATGAGCAGTTCTTC	CASGPGQGNYNEQFF
NA	TRBJ1-6	TRBV11-2	NA	TGTGCCAGCAGCTTAGAGCTGACCTATAATTCACCCCTCCACTTT	CASSLELTYNSPLHF
NA	TRBJ2-7	TRBV5-1	NA	TGCGCCAGCAGCTACCCCGGGGACTCCTACGAGCAGTACTTC	CASSYPGDSYEQYF
NA	TRBJ1-3	TRBV5-1	TRBD1	TGCGCCAGCATGCGGACAGGCGGGCCATTCTCTGGAAACACCATATATTTT	CASMRTGGPFSGNTIYF